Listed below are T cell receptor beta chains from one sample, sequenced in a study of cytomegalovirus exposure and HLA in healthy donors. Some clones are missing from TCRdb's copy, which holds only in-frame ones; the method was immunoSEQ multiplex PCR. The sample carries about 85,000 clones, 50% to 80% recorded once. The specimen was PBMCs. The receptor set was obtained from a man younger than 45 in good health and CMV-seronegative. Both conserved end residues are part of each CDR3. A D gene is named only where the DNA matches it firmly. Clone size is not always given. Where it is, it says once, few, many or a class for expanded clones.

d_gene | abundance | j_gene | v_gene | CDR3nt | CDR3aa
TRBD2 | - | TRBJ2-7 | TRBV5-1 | TGCGCCAGCAGCTTGGAACCGGGGATCGGGACTAGCGGATCCTACGAGCAGTACTTC | CASSLEPGIGTSGSYEQYF
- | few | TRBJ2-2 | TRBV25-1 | TGTGCCAGTTCAAGAGGAGGAACGCCCGGGGAGCTGTTTTTT | CASSRGGTPGELFF
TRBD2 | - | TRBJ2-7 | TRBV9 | TGTGCCAGCAGCGTAGAAGGCGGGGGAGGGTTGCTCGAGCAGTACTTC | CASSVEGGGGLLEQYF
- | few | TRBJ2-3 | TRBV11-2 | TGTGCCAGCAGCTTAATGCCGACAGCCACAGATACGCAGTATTTT | CASSLMPTATDTQYF
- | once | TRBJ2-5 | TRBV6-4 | TGTGCCAGCAGTGAAGAAAGGGGAGAGACCCAGTACTTC | CASSEERGETQYF
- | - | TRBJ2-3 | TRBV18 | TGTGCCAGCTCACCGGTAGGAGGGGGGGCTGGCACAGATACGCAGTATTTT | CASSPVGGGAGTDTQYF
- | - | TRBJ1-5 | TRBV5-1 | TGCGCCAGCAGAGCGGGTGGAGGTCAGCCCCAGCATTTT | CASRAGGGQPQHF
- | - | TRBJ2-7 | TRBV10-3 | TGTGCCATCAGTGAGTCGTATGGGGGGAGCGCCTACGAGCAGTACTTC | CAISESYGGSAYEQYF
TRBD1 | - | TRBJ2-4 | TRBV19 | TGTGCCAGTAGTACCCCCGGGACAGAAAACATTCAGTACTTC | CASSTPGTENIQYF
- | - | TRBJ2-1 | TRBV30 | TGTGCCTGGTGTAGGGGCCGGAATGAGCAGTTCTTC | CAWCRGRNEQFF
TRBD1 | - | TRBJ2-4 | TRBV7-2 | TGTGCCAGCAGCTTAGTGGGCAGGGGGCGGGTGGGGGCCAAAAACATTCAGTACTTC | CASSLVGRGRVGAKNIQYF
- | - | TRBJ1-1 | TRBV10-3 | TGTGCCATCAGGTCACAGGGTGGAGAGACTGAAGCTTTCTTT | CAIRSQGGETEAFF
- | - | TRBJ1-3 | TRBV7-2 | TGTGCCAGCAGCTTAGGGACAGCTGGAAACACCATATATTTT | CASSLGTAGNTIYF
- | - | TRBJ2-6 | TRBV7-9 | TGTGCCAGCAGCTTAGAGGGCAGGGTCTCTGGGGCCAACGTCCTGACTTTC | CASSLEGRVSGANVLTF
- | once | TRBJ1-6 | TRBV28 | TGTGCCAGCAGTTTAGAGTTCCGAGATAATTCACCCCTCCACTTT | CASSLEFRDNSPLHF
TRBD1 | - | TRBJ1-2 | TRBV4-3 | TGCGCCAGCAGCACCGGGACAGCGGGTGTTGGCTACACCTTC | CASSTGTAGVGYTF
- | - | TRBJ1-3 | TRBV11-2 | TGTGCCAGCAGTATCAGGGGCTCTGGAAACACCATATATTTT | CASSIRGSGNTIYF
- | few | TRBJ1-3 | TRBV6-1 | TGTGCCAGCAGGAGTTCATACTCTGGAAACACCATATATTTT | CASRSSYSGNTIYF
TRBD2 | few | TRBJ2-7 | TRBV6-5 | TGTGCCAGCGCCACCGGGACTAGCTCCTACGAGCAGTACTTC | CASATGTSSYEQYF
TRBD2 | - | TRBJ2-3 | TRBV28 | TGTGCCTGCGAGCGGGAGGCAGATACGCAGTATTTT | CACEREADTQYF
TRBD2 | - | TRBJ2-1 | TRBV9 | TGTGCCAGCAGGGACAAACGGACTAGCGGCGGCCCTAACAATGAGCAGTTCTTC | CASRDKRTSGGPNNEQFF
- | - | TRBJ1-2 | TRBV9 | TGTGCCAGCAGATTTGGGGGCCGGGATGATGGCTACACCTTC | CASRFGGRDDGYTF
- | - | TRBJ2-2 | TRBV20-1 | TGCAGTGCATCCGGCACCGGGGAGCTGTTTTTT | CSASGTGELFF
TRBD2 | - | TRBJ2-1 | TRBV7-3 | TGTGCCAGCAGCTCAGAGGGACTAGCGGGGGGGCGCGAGCAGTTCTTC | CASSSEGLAGGREQFF
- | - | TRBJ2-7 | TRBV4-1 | TGCGCCAGCAGCCAAGACAGTACCTACGAGCAGTACTTC | CASSQDSTYEQYF
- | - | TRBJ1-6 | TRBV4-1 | TGCGCCAGCAGCCAAGATGGGGGCAGGGATAATTCACCCCTCCACTTT | CASSQDGGRDNSPLHF
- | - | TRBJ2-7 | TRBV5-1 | TGCGCCAGCAGCTTGGCTGGGGGGTCTCCCCGCGAGCAGTACTTC | CASSLAGGSPREQYF
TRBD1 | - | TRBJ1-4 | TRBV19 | TGTGCCAGTAAGAGGGAGGACAGGATTTCTGAAAAACTGTTTTTT | CASKREDRISEKLFF
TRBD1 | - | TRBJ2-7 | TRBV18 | TGTGCCAGCTCACGGGACAGGGCAGGCTACGAGCAGTACTTC | CASSRDRAGYEQYF
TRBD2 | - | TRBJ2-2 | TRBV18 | TGTGCCAGCTCACCGGGACTAGCGTCGAACACCGGGGAGCTGTTTTTT | CASSPGLASNTGELFF
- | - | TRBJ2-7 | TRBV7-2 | TGTGCCAGCAGCTTAGCAGGGGTGGGCGAGCAGTACTTC | CASSLAGVGEQYF
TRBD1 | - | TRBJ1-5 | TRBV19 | TGTGCCAGTAGTCCGAGAGGACAGGGGGCCCCCAATCAGCCCCAGCATTTT | CASSPRGQGAPNQPQHF
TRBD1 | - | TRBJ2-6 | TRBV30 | TGTGCCTGGGCCAGGGGGCACAACGTCCTGACTTTC | CAWARGHNVLTF
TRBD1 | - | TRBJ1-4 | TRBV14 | TGTGCCAGCAGGCGCACCGGGACAGGGGGCGAAAAACTGTTTTTT | CASRRTGTGGEKLFF
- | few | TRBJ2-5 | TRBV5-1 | TGCGCCAGCAGCCAGGGAGGCGTTCCGCAAGAGACCCAGTACTTC | CASSQGGVPQETQYF
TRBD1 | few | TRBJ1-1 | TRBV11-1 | TGTGCCAGCAGCTTAAGTAGGGGGCCTGAAGCTTTCTTT | CASSLSRGPEAFF
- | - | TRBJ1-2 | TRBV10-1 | TGCGCCAGCAGTCCGGACAGACCCTATGGCTACACCTTC | CASSPDRPYGYTF
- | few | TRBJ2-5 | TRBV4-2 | TGTGCCAGCAGCCAAGGCCGCCCCTATTCTCCGGGGTCGTGGCAAGAGACCCAGTACTTC | CASSQGRPYSPGSWQETQYF
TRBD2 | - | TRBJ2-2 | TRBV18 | TGTGCCAGCTCACCGACTAGCGGGGCCACCGGGGAGCTGTTTTTT | CASSPTSGATGELFF
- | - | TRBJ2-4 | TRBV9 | TGTGCCAGCAGCGTTGACGGGTCGGCCAAAAACATTCAGTACTTC | CASSVDGSAKNIQYF
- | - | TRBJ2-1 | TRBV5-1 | TGCGCCAGCAGGAGGGTGTATGAGTTTGCGGGAAGGTACAATGAGCAGTTCTTC | CASRRVYEFAGRYNEQFF
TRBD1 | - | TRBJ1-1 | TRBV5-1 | TGCGCCAGCAGCCTCCGGACAGGGACGAACACTGAAGCTTTCTTT | CASSLRTGTNTEAFF
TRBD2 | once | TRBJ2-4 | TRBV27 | TGTGCCAGCAGTTTTCGTCCAGCGGGGTCCAAAAACATTCAGTACTTC | CASSFRPAGSKNIQYF
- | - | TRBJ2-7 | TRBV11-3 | TGTGCCAGCAGCTTATCAGGGTCCGGCGAGCAGTACTTC | CASSLSGSGEQYF
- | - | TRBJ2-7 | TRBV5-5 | TGTGCCAGCAGCTTGGCTGTGGGGCCCTACGAGCAGTACTTC | CASSLAVGPYEQYF
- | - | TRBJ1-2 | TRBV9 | TGTGCCAGCAGCGGAGGGGGAATGGGGGGCTACACCTTC | CASSGGGMGGYTF